This TCR beta chain was observed in a study of vaccination and CD4 T cells after COVID-19. Study as a whole: With a range of 35 to 161, the median interval from diagnosis to drawing post-COVID samples was 85 to 120 days. Study-level points and caveats: Looking at convalescent patients, 304 of their 307 vaccine-specific clones were spike mono-reactive. Relatively few convalescent patients were studied, without early post-infection timepoints.

About this clonotype: Its antigen is currently unknown.

An Oncomine TCR Beta short-read assay was used to sequence the DNA from cultured CD4+ T cells. Genomic DNA was taken out of cultured CD4+ T cells by extraction. TCRdb used MiXCR to reprocess the PCR reads, holding one entry per CDR3 protein. The sample records about 17,000 distinct CDR3 sequences, less than 60% being singletons. The treatment here: roughly 10-day PBMC culture with coronavirus spike peptide pools or control peptides (ViraFEST assay). The CDR3 has 13 residues. Deletions cut 7 bases from V and 5 bases from J, with 12 bases between. The V gene's germline CDR1 is MDHEN and CDR2 SYDVKM. The material sequenced was CD4+ T cells from blood, cultured in vitro, taken before SARS-CoV-2 vaccination. The chain is built from TRBV28 and TRBJ1-5; the D is unclear. This sequence was found in a human donor who had recovered from COVID-19. CDR3 region: CASIAGVDQPQHF. DNA for the CDR3: TGTGCCAGCATCGCGGGAGTGGATCAGCCCCAGCATTTT.